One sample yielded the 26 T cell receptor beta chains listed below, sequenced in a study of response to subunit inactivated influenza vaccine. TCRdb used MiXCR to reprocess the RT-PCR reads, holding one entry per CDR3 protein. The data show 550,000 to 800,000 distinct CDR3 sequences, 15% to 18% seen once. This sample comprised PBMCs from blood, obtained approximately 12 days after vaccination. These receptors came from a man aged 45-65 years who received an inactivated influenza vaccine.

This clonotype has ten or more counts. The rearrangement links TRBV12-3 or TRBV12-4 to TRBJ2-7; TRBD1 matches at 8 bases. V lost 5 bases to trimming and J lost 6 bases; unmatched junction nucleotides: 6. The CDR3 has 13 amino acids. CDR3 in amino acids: CASSTGTGGEQYF. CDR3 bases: TGTGCCAGCAGTACAGGGACAGGCGGCGAGCAGTACTTC.

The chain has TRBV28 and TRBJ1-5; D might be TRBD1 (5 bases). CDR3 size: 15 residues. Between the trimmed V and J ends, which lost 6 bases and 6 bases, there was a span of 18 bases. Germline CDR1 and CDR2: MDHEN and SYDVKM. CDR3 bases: TGTGCCAGCAGCCAAGTCGGGAATAGGGGTCAGCCCCAGCATTTT. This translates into CASSQVGNRGQPQHF.

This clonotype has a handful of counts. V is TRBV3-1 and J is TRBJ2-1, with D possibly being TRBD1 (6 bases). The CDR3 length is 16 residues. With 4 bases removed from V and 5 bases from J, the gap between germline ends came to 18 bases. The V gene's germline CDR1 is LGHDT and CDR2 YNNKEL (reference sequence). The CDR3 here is CASSPYHRDDHNEQFF. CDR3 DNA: TGTGCCAGCAGCCCCTACCACAGGGATGACCACAATGAGCAGTTCTTC.

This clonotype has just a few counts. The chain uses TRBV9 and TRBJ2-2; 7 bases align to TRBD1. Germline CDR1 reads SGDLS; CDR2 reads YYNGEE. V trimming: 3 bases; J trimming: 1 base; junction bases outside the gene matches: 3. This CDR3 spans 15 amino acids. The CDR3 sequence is CASSAGQRNTGELFF. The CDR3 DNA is TGTGCCAGCAGCGCGGGACAGAGGAACACCGGGGAGCTGTTTTTT.

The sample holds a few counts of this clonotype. In nucleotides, the CDR3 is TGTGCCAGCAGCTTGTACGGGGCAAGGGGTAGCGGGGACTCCAGGACCGGGGAGCTGTTTTTT. Translated, it gives CASSLYGARGSGDSRTGELFF. The chain employs TRBV5-4 and TRBJ2-2; TRBD2 aligns across 8 bases. The CDR3 spans 21 residues. Germline V gene sequence: CDR1 SGHNT, CDR2 YYREEE (reference sequence). V was pared by 1 base and J by 5 bases, with 22 bases of the junction left unmatched. Complete variable domain (other parts from reference TRBV5-4 and TRBJ2-2): ETGVTQSPTHLIKTRGQQVTLRCSSQSGHNTVSWYQQALGQGPQFIFQYYREEENGRGNFPPRFSGLQFPNYSSELNVNALELDDSALYLCASSLYGARGSGDSRTGELFFGEGSRLTVL.

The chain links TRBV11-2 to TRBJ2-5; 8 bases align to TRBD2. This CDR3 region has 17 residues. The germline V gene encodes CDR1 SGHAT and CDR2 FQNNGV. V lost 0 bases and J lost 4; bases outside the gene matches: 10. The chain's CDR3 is CASSLDSRTSRGETQYF. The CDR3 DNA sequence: TGTGCCAGCAGCTTAGATTCCCGGACTAGCCGAGGAGAGACCCAGTACTTC.

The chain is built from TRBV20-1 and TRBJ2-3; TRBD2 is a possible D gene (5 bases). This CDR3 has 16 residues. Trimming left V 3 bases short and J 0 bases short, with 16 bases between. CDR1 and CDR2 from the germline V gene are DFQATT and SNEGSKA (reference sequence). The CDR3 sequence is CSASSVAYSSTDTQYF. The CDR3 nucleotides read TGCAGTGCTAGTTCCGTAGCGTATTCTAGCACAGATACGCAGTATTTT.

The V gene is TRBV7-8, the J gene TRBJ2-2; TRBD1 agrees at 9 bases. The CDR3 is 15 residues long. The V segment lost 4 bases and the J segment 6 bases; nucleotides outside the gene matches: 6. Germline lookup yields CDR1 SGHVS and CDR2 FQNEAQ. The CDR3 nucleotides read TGTGCCAGCAGCTCCGGGACAGGGTGGTCCGGGGAGCTGTTTTTT. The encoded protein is CASSSGTGWSGELFF.

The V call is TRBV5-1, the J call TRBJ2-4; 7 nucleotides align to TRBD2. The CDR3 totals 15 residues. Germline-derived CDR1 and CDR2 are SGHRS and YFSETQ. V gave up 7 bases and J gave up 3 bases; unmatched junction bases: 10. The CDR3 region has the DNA TGCGCCAGCGGGCTGGGGCTAGCGGACAAAAACATTCAGTACTTC. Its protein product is CASGLGLADKNIQYF.

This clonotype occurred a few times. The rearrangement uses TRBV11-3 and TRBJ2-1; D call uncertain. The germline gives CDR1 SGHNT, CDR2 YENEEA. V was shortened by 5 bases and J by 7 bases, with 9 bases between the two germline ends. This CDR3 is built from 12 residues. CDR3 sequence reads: CASSDIGNEQFF. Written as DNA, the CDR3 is TGTGCCAGCAGCGACATTGGGAATGAGCAGTTCTTC.

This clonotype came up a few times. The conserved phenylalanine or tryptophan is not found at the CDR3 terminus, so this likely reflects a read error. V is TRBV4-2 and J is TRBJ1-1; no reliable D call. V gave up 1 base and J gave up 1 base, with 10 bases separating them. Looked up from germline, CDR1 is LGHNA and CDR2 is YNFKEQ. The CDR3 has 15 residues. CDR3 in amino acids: CASSQGSQSNTEAFL. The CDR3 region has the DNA TGTGCCAGCAGCCAAGGTTCTCAGTCGAACACTGAAGCTTTCCTT.

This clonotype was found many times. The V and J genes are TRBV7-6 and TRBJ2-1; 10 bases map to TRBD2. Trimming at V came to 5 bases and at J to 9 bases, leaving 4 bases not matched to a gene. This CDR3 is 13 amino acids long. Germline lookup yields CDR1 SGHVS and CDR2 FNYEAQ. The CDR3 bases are TGTGCCAGCAGCGTCCTAGCGGGAGTTGAGCAGTTCTTC. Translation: CASSVLAGVEQFF.

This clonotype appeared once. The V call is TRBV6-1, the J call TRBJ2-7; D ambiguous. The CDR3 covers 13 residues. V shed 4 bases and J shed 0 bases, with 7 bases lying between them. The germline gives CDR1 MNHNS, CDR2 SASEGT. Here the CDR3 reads CASSAVISYEQYF. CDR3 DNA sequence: TGTGCCAGCAGTGCAGTGATCTCCTACGAGCAGTACTTC.

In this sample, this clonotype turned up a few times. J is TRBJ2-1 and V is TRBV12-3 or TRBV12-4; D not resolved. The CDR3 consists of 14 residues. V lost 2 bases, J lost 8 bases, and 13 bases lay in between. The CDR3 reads CASSLRGPPHEQFF. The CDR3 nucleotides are TGTGCCAGCAGTTTAAGAGGCCCGCCCCATGAGCAGTTCTTC.

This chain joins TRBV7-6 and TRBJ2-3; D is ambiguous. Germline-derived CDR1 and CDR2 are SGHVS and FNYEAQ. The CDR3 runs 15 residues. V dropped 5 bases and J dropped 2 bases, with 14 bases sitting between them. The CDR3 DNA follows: TGTGCCAGCAGCGCGACACCGGCCAACACAGATACGCAGTATTTT. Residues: CASSATPANTDTQYF.

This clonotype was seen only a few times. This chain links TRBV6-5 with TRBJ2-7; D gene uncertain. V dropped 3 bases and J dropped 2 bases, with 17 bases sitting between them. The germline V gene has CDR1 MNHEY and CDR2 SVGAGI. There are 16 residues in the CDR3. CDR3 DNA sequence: TGTGCCAGCAGTTATCGGTCCCCCATTGGGACCTACGAGCAGTACTTC. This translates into CASSYRSPIGTYEQYF.

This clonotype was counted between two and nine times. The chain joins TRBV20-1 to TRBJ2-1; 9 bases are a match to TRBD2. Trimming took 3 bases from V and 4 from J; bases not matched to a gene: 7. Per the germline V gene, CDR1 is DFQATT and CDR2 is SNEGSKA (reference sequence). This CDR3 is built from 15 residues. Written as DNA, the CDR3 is TGCAGTGCTAGGGTTAGCGGGAGTCCTTACAATGAGCAGTTCTTC. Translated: CSARVSGSPYNEQFF.

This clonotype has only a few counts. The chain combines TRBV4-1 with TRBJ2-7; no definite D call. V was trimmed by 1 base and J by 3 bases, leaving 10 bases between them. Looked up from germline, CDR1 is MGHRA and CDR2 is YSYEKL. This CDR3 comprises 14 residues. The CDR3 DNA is TGCGCCAGCAGCCAAGGGGAAGGGTACTACGAGCAGTACTTC. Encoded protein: CASSQGEGYYEQYF.

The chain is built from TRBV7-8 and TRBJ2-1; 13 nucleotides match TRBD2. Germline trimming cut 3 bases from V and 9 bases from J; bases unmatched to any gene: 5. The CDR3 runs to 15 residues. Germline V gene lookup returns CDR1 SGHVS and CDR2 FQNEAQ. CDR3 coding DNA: TGTGCCAGCAGCTTTGTGACTAGCGGGGGGACTGAGCAGTTCTTC. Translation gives CASSFVTSGGTEQFF.

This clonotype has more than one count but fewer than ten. The CDR3 reads CSVNPGRKLHEQYF. The CDR3 DNA is TGCAGCGTTAATCCAGGGAGGAAGTTGCATGAGCAGTACTTC. The chain links TRBV29-1 to TRBJ2-7; maybe TRBD2 (6 bases). Germline lookup yields CDR1 SQVTM and CDR2 ANQGSEA. The CDR3 consists of 14 residues. Trimming stripped 5 bases from V and 7 bases from J, with 21 bases between.

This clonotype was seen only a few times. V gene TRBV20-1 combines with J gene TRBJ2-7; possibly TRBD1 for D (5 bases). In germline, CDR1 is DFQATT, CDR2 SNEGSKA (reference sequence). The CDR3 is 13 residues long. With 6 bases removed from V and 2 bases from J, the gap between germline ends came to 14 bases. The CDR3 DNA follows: TGCAGTGCAGGTACGTCAGGGACCTACGAGCAGTACTTC. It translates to CSAGTSGTYEQYF.

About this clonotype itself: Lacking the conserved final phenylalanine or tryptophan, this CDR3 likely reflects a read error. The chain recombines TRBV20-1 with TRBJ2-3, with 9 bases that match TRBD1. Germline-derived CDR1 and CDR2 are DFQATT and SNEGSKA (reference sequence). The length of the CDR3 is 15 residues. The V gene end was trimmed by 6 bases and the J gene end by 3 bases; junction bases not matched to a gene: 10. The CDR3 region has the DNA TGCAGTGCCAACTCGGACAGGGGAGCGACAGATACGCAGTATTCT. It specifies CSANSDRGATDTQYS.

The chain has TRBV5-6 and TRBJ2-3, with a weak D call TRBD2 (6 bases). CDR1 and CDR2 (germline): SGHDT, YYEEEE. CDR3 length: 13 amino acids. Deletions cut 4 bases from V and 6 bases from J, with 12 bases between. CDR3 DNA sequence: TGTGCCAGCAGCGCGGGGTCCCTGGATACGCAGTATTTT. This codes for CASSAGSLDTQYF.

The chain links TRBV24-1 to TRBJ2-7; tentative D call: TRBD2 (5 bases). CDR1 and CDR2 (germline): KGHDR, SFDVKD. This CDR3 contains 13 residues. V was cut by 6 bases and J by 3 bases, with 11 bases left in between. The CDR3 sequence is CATSRMGSYEQYF. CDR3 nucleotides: TGTGCCACCAGTCGGATGGGGAGCTACGAGCAGTACTTC.

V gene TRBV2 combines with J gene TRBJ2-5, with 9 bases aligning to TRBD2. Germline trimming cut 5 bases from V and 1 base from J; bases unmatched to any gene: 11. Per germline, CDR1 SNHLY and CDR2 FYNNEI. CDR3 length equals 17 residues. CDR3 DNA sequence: TGTGCCAGCAGTCTCGGTTTAGCGGGAGAAACCCAAGAGACCCAGTACTTC. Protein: CASSLGLAGETQETQYF. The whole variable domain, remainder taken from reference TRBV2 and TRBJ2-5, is EPEVTQTPSHQVTQMGQEVILRCVPISNHLYFYWYRQILGQKVEFLVSFYNNEISEKSEIFDDQFSVERPDGSNFTLKIRSTKLEDSAMYFCASSLGLAGETQETQYFGPGTRLLVL.

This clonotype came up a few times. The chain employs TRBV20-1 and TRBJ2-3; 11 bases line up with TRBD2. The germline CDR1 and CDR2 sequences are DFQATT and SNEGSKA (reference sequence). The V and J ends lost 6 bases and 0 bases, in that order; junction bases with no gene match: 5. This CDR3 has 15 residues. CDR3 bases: TGCAGTGCCGCGGGACTAGCGGAAAGCACAGATACGCAGTATTTT. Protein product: CSAAGLAESTDTQYF.